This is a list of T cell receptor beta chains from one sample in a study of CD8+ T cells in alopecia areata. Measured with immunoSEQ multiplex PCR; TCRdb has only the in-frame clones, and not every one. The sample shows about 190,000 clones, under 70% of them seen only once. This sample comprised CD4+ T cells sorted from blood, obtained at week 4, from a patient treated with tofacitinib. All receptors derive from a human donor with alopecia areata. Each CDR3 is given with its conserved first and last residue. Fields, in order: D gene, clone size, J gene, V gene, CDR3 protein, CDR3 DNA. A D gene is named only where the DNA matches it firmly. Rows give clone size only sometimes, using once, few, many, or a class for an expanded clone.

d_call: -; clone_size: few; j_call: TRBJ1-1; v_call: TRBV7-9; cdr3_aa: CASSLSFTEAFF; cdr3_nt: TGTGCCAGCAGCCTCAGTTTCACTGAAGCTTTCTTT
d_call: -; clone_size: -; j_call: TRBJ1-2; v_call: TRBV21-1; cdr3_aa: CASSKGEGNGYTF; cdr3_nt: TGTGCCAGCAGCAAAGGGGAGGGAAATGGCTACACCTTC
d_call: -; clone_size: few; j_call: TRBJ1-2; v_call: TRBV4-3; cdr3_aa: CASSTGGSDGYTF; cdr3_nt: TGCGCCAGCAGCACGGGGGGCAGTGATGGCTACACCTTC
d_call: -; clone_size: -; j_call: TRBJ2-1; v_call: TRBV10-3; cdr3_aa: CAISEGTNEQFF; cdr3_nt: TGTGCCATCAGTGAGGGTACAAATGAGCAGTTCTTC
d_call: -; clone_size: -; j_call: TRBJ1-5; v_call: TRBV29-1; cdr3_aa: CSVWDPGQPQHF; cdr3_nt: TGCAGCGTTTGGGACCCCGGGCAGCCCCAGCATTTT
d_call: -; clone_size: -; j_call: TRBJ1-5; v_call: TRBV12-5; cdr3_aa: CASGLVQGRHRGNQPQHF; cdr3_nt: TGTGCTAGTGGTTTGGTACAAGGGAGGCATCGCGGCAATCAGCCCCAGCATTTT
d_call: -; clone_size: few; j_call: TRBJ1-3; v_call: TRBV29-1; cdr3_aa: CSVVSPRGGDTIYF; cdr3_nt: TGCAGCGTTGTTTCCCCGCGGGGCGGGGACACCATATATTTT
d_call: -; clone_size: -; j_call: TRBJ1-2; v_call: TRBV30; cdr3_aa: CAWSYTGGGYTF; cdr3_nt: TGTGCCTGGAGTTATACAGGCGGGGGCTACACCTTC
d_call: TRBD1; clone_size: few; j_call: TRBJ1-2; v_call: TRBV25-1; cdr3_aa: CASSAGQGTYYGYTF; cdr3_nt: TGTGCCAGCAGTGCGGGACAGGGGACTTACTATGGCTACACCTTC
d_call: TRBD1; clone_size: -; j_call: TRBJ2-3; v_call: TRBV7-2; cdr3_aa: CASSPQGQGRDTQYF; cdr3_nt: TGTGCCAGCAGCCCACAGGGGCAGGGAAGGGATACGCAGTATTTT
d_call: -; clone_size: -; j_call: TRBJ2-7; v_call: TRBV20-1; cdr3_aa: CSAVDYEQYF; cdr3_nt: TGCAGTGCGGTCGACTACGAGCAGTACTTC
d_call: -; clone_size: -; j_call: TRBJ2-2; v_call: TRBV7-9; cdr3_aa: CASSPSAGELFF; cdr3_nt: TGTGCCAGCAGCCCTAGTGCCGGGGAGCTGTTTTTT
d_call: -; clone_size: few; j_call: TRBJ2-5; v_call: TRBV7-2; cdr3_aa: CASSSAPTGLETQYF; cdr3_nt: TGTGCCAGCAGCTCCGCCCCCACAGGGTTGGAGACCCAGTACTTC
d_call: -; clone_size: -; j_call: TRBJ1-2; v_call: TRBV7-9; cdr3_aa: CASSPPSVRAYGYTF; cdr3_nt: TGTGCCAGCAGCCCCCCCAGTGTCAGGGCCTATGGCTACACCTTC
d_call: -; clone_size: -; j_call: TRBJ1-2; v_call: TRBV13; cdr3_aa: CASSIVGERNYGYTF; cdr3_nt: TGTGCCAGCAGTATAGTAGGGGAGCGGAACTATGGCTACACCTTC
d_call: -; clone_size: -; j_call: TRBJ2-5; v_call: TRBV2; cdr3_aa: CASSETGTPGGQYF; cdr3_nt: TGTGCCAGCAGTGAAACAGGGACTCCAGGTGGCCAGTACTTC
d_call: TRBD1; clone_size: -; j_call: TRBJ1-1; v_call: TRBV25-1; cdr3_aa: CASSASPGQAGTEAFF; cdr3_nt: TGTGCCAGCAGCGCCTCACCGGGACAGGCGGGGACTGAAGCTTTCTTT
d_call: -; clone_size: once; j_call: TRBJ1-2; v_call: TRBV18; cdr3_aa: CASSLGTSTHYGYTF; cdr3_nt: TGCGCCAGCTCCCTAGGGACAAGTACCCACTATGGCTACACCTTC
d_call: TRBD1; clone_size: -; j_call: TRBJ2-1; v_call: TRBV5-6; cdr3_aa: CASSPRDRDRNEQFF; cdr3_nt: TGTGCCAGCAGCCCCCGGGACAGGGATCGCAATGAGCAGTTCTTC
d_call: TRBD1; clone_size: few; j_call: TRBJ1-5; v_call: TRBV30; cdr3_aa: CAWSGTGYQPQHF; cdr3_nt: TGTGCCTGGAGTGGGACAGGATATCAGCCCCAGCATTTT
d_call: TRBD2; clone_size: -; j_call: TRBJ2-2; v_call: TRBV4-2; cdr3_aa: CASRSQSGAVTGELFF; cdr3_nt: TGTGCCAGCAGGTCTCAGAGCGGGGCAGTCACCGGGGAGCTGTTTTTT
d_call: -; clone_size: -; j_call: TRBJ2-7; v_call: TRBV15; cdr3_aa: CATSRELTNRYEQYF; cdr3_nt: TGTGCCACCAGCAGAGAGCTGACCAACCGCTACGAGCAGTACTTC
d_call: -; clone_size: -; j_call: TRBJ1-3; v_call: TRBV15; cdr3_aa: CATSRGDTLGNTIYF; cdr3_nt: TGTGCCACCAGCAGAGGAGATACCCTCGGAAACACCATATATTTT
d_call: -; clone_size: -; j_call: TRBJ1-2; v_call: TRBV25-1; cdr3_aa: CASSEWIYGYTF; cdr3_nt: TGTGCCAGCAGTGAATGGATCTATGGCTACACCTTC
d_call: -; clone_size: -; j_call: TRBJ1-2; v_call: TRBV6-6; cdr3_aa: CASSYRDYGYTF; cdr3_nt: TGTGCCAGCAGTTACCGGGACTATGGCTACACCTTC
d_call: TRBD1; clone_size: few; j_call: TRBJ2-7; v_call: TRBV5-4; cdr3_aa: CASSLAGTAGVYEQYF; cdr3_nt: TGTGCCAGCAGCTTGGCCGGGACAGCTGGGGTTTACGAGCAGTACTTC
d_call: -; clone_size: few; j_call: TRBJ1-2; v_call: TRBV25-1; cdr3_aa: CASSPTGFGYTF; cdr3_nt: TGTGCCAGCAGTCCAACAGGGTTTGGCTACACCTTC
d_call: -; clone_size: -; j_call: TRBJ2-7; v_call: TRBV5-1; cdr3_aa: CASSSDSRNEQYF; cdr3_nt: TGCGCCAGCAGCTCTGACAGCCGCAACGAGCAGTACTTC
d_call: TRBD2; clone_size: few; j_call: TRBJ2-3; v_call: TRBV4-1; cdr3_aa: CASSQDFGGADTQYF; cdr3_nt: TGCGCCAGCAGCCAAGATTTCGGGGGGGCAGATACGCAGTATTTT
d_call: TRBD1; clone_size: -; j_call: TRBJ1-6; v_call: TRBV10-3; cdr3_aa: CAISGDSSPGSPLHF; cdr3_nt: TGTGCCATCAGTGGGGACAGCTCCCCAGGGTCACCCCTCCACTTT
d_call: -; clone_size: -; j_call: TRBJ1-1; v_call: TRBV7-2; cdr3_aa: CASSTWSGNTEAFF; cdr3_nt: TGTGCCAGCAGTACCTGGTCCGGGAACACTGAAGCTTTCTTT
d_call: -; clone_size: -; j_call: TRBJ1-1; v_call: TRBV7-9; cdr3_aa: CASSLEGRNTEAFF; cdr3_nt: TGTGCCAGCAGCTTAGAGGGGCGCAACACTGAAGCTTTCTTT
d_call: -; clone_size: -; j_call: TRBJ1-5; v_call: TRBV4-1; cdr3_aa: CASSRDGNQPQHF; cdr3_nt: TGCGCCAGCAGCCGGGACGGGAATCAGCCCCAGCATTTT
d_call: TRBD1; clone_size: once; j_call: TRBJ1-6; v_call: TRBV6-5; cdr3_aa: CASSYERQGNSPLHF; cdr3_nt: TGTGCCAGCAGTTACGAACGACAGGGGAATTCACCCCTCCACTTT
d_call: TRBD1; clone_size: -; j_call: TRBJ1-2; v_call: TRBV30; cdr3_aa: CAWSMGQGAESYTF; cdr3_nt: TGTGCCTGGAGCATGGGACAGGGGGCTGAAAGCTACACCTTC
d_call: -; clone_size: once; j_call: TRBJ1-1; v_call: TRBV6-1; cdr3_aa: CASNLPGNTEAFF; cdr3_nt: TGTGCCAGCAATCTTCCTGGGAACACTGAAGCTTTCTTT
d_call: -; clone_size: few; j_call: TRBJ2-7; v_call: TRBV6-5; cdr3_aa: CASSSDRLNSYEQYF; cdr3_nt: TGTGCCAGCAGTTCCGACAGGCTTAATTCCTACGAGCAGTACTTC
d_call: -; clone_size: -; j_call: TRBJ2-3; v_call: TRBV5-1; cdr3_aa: CASSLDLGTDTQYF; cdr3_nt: TGCGCCAGCAGCTTGGACCTGGGCACAGATACGCAGTATTTT
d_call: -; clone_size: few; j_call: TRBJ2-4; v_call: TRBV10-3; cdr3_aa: CAISEGGLAKNIQYF; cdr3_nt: TGTGCCATCAGTGAGGGGGGCCTGGCCAAAAACATTCAGTACTTC
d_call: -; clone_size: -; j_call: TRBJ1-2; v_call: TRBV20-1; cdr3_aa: CSVSRGNGYTF; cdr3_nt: TGCAGTGTCTCGCGGGGAAATGGCTACACCTTC
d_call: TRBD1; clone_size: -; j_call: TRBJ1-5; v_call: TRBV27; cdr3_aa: CASSQDRGDQPQHF; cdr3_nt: TGTGCCAGCAGCCAGGACAGGGGGGATCAGCCCCAGCATTTT
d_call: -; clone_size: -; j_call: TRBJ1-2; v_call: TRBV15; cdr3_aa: CATSRDNRFGVSYTF; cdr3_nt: TGTGCCACCAGCAGGGACAACAGATTTGGTGTGAGCTACACCTTC
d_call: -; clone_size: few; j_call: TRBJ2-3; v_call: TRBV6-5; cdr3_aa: CASKDRGIDTQYF; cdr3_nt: TGTGCCAGCAAGGACCGGGGCATAGATACGCAGTATTTT
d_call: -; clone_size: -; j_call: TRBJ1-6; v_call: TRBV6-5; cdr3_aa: CASSYSGELPLHF; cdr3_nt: TGTGCCAGCAGTTACTCGGGGGAGTTACCCCTCCACTTT
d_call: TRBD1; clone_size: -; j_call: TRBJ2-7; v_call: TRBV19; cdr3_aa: CASSRTGRTYEQYF; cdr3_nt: TGTGCCAGTAGTAGGACAGGGAGAACTTACGAGCAGTACTTC
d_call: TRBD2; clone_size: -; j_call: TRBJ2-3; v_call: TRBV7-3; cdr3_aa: CASSPGTSGAYTDTQYF; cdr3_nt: TGTGCCAGCAGCCCCGGGACTAGCGGGGCCTACACAGATACGCAGTATTTT
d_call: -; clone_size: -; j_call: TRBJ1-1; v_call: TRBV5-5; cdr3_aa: CASSFSRGNTEAFF; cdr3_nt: TGTGCCAGCAGCTTCTCTAGAGGAAACACTGAAGCTTTCTTT
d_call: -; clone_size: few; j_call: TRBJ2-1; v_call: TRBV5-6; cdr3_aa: CASSPSWDAIGYNEQFF; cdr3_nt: TGTGCCAGCAGCCCTTCCTGGGACGCCATCGGATACAATGAGCAGTTCTTC
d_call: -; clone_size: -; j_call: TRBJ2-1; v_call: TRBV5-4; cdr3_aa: CASSLELRHSYNEQFF; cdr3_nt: TGTGCCAGCAGCTTGGAACTCAGGCACTCCTACAATGAGCAGTTCTTC
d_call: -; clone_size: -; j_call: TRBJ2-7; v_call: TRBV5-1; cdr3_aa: CASSLPSSYEQYF; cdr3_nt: TGCGCCAGCAGCTTGCCAAGCTCCTACGAGCAGTACTTC
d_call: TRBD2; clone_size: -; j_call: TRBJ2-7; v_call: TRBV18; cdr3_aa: CASSPRESGGVSYEQYF; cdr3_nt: TGTGCCAGCTCACCCAGAGAGAGCGGGGGGGTATCCTACGAGCAGTACTTC
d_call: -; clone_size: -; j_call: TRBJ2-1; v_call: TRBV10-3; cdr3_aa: CAISDLDGDNEQFF; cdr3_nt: TGTGCCATCAGTGATTTGGACGGAGACAATGAGCAGTTCTTC
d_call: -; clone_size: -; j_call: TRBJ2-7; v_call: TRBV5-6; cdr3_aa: CASSLGLEQYF; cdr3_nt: TGTGCCAGCAGCTTAGGACTCGAGCAGTACTTC
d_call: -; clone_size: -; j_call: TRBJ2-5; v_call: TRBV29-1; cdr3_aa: CSVEPPGVETQYF; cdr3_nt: TGCAGCGTTGAGCCGCCAGGGGTTGAGACCCAGTACTTC